This T cell receptor beta chain stems from a study of blood T cell dynamics during melanoma immunotherapy. As to time point: pre-treatment baseline. This CDR3 has 10 residues. CDR1 is MNHEY, CDR2 SVGAGI, per germline. V shed 4 bases and J shed 6 bases, with 3 bases lying between them. The assay was immunoSEQ multiplex PCR, and TCRdb's table has in-frame clones only and misses some. Of around 10,000 clones in the sample, roughly 81% are singletons; the top ten hold 12% to 15%. The specimen was blood, collected from a patient treated with checkpoint blockade. This receptor was obtained from a human donor with melanoma. The rearrangement links TRBV6-5 to TRBJ1-2; no reliable D call. CDR3 sequence (DNA): TGTGCCAGCAGTTCTAATGGCTACACCTTC. It specifies CASSSNGYTF.